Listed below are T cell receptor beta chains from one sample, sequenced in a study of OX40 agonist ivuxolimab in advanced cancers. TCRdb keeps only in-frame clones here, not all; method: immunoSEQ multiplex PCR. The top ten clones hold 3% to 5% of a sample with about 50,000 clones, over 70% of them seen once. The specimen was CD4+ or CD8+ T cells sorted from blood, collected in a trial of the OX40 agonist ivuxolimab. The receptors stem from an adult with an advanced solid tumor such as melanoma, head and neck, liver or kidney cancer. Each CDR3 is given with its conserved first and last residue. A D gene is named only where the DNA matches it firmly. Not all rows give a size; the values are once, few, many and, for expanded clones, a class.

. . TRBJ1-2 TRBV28 CASSYFGAGYGYTF TGTGCCAGCAGCTATTTTGGGGCGGGCTATGGCTACACCTTC
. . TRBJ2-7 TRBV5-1 CASSQKGTDAYEQYF TGCGCCAGCAGCCAAAAGGGGACCGACGCCTACGAGCAGTACTTC
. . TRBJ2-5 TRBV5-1 CASSLAAGGETQYF TGCGCCAGCAGCTTGGCGGCAGGTGGGGAGACCCAGTACTTC
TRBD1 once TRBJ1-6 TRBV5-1 CASRFAGGVYNSPLHF TGCGCCAGCAGGTTCGCAGGGGGCGTCTATAATTCACCCCTCCACTTT
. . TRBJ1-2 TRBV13 CASSPPSAGALGYTF TGTGCCAGCAGCCCCCCGTCGGCAGGGGCGCTTGGCTACACCTTC
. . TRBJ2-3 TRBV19 CASSPRGGGPPDTQYF TGTGCCAGTAGTCCCAGGGGGGGAGGGCCCCCAGATACGCAGTATTTT
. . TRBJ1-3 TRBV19 CASSRSRDGFSGNTIYF TGTGCCAGTAGCAGATCCCGGGACGGATTCTCTGGAAACACCATATATTTT
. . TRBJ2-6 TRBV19 CASRGSGANVLTF TGTGCCAGTAGAGGCAGTGGGGCCAACGTCCTGACTTTC
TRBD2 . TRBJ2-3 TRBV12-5 CASGLGLAGSTDTQYF TGTGCTAGTGGTTTGGGACTAGCGGGAAGCACAGATACGCAGTATTTT
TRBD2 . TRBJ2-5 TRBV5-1 CASSRLAGEGETQYF TGCGCCAGCAGCAGACTAGCGGGAGAAGGGGAGACCCAGTACTTC
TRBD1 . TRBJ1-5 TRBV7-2 CASSPGQGANQPQHF TGTGCCAGCAGCCCGGGACAGGGGGCTAATCAGCCCCAGCATTTT
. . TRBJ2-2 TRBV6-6 CASSSTGSGELFF TGTGCCAGCAGTTCCACAGGGTCCGGGGAGCTGTTTTTT
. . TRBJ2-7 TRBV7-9 CASSSLYRGEQYF TGTGCCAGCAGCTCCCTGTATCGGGGCGAGCAGTACTTC
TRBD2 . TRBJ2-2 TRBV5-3 CARSRPSGGNTGELFF TGTGCCAGAAGCCGGCCCAGCGGGGGGAACACCGGGGAGCTGTTTTTT
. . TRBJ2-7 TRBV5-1 CASSPLVLSYEQYF TGCGCCAGCAGCCCGCTGGTACTCTCCTACGAGCAGTACTTC
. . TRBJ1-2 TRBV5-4 CASSLGGGARSYGYTF TGTGCCAGCAGCTTGGGAGGAGGGGCGCGAAGCTATGGCTACACCTTC
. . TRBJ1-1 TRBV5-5 CASSFHGRETEAFF TGTGCCAGCAGCTTTCACGGCCGGGAGACTGAAGCTTTCTTT
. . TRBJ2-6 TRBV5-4 CASSTDGVSGANVLTF TGTGCCAGCAGCACGGACGGGGTCTCTGGGGCCAACGTCCTGACTTTC
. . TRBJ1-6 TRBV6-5 CASSYRSGTSPLHF TGTGCCAGCAGTTACCGGTCAGGGACTTCACCCCTCCACTTT
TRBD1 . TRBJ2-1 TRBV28 CASRPPVNRGYEQFF TGTGCCAGCCGCCCTCCGGTAAACAGGGGTTATGAGCAGTTCTTC
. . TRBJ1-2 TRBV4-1 CASSQDSSYYGYTF TGCGCCAGCAGCCAAGATAGCAGTTACTATGGCTACACCTTC
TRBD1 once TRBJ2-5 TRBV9 CASSATGTGTYQETQYF TGTGCCAGCAGCGCAACCGGGACAGGCACGTACCAAGAGACCCAGTACTTC
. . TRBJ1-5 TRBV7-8 CASSLGSRGLLSNQPQHF TGTGCCAGCAGCTTAGGGTCGAGGGGTCTGCTTAGCAATCAGCCCCAGCATTTT
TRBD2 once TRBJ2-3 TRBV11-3 CASSRTSAFLGTQYF TGTGCCAGCAGCCGGACTAGCGCTTTTCTGGGGACGCAGTATTTT
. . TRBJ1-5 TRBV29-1 CSVGLSSNGNQPQHF TGCAGCGTTGGTCTTTCGAGCAACGGCAATCAGCCCCAGCATTTT
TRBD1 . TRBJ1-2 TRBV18 CASSPPTGTGRSNTF TGTGCCAGCTCACCTCCCACCGGGACAGGGCGCTCAAACACCTTC
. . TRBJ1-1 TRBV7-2 CASNRVETEAFF TGTGCCAGCAACCGGGTGGAGACTGAAGCTTTCTTT
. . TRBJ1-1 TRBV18 CASSPRGLENTEAFF TGTGCCAGCTCACCACGGGGTCTGGAGAACACTGAAGCTTTCTTT
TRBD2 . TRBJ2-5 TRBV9 CASSVDVAGETQYF TGTGCCAGCAGCGTAGATGTAGCGGGAGAGACCCAGTACTTC
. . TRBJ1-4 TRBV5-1 CASSPAGTAWPTNEKLFF TGCGCCAGCAGCCCGGCGGGGACGGCCTGGCCAACTAATGAAAAACTGTTTTTT
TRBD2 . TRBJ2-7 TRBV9 CASSLLAGDGYEQYF TGTGCCAGCAGCCTACTAGCGGGAGATGGATACGAGCAGTACTTC
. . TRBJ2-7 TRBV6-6 CASSYSVGYYEQYF TGTGCCAGCAGTTACTCGGTCGGATACTACGAGCAGTACTTC
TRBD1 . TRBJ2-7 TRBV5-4 CASSLADRDAYEQYF TGTGCCAGCAGCTTGGCAGACAGGGACGCCTACGAGCAGTACTTC
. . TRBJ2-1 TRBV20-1 CSANLGRLTFF TGCAGTGCTAATCTGGGGCGCCTCACGTTCTTC
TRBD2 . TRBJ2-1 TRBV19 CASSIGGLGLAGREQFF TGTGCCAGTAGTATAGGCGGTCTTGGACTAGCGGGAAGAGAGCAGTTCTTC
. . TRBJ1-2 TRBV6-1 CASSSLRNGYTF TGTGCCAGCAGTTCTCTGAGGAATGGCTACACCTTC
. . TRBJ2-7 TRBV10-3 CAISGGRFYEQYF TGTGCCATCAGTGGTGGACGGTTCTACGAGCAGTACTTC
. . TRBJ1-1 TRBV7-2 CASSGGGEAFF TGTGCCAGCAGCGGCGGGGGTGAAGCTTTCTTT
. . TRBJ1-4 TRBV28 CASSFRAPGIEKLFF TGTGCCAGCAGTTTTAGGGCTCCGGGGATTGAAAAACTGTTTTTT
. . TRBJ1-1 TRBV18 CASSGSPTTEAFF TGTGCCAGCTCGGGATCACCTACCACTGAAGCTTTCTTT
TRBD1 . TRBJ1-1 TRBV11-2 CASSHQGGGTEAFF TGTGCCAGCAGCCATCAGGGGGGGGGCACTGAAGCTTTCTTT
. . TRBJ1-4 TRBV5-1 CASSLAGRGEGEKLFF TGCGCCAGCAGCTTGGCCGGCAGGGGTGAAGGTGAAAAACTGTTTTTT
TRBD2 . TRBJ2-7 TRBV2 CASSEWTSGAYEQYF TGTGCCAGCAGTGAATGGACTAGCGGGGCCTACGAGCAGTACTTC
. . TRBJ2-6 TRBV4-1 CASSQDRGAGANVLTF TGCGCCAGCAGCCAAGACCGCGGGGCTGGGGCCAACGTCCTGACTTTC
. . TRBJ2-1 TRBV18 CASSPLAVYNEQFF TGTGCCAGCTCACCACTAGCGGTCTACAATGAGCAGTTCTTC
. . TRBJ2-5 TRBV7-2 CASSLAGVVETQYF TGTGCCAGCAGCTTAGCAGGAGTTGTGGAGACCCAGTACTTC
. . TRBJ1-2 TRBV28 CASRPSWGRANYGYTF TGTGCCAGCAGACCCTCCTGGGGCAGGGCCAACTATGGCTACACCTTC
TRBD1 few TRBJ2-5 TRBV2 CASDPLQGQETQYF TGTGCCAGTGACCCGTTACAGGGGCAAGAGACCCAGTACTTC
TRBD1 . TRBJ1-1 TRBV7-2 CASSLAAGGYTEAFF TGTGCCAGCAGCTTAGCGGCAGGGGGCTACACTGAAGCTTTCTTT
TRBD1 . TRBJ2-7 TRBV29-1 CSAREAGGTDEQYF TGCAGCGCCCGAGAGGCAGGGGGCACGGACGAGCAGTATTTC
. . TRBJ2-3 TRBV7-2 CASSFSQASQYF TGTGCCAGCAGCTTTTCCCAGGCATCGCAGTATTTT